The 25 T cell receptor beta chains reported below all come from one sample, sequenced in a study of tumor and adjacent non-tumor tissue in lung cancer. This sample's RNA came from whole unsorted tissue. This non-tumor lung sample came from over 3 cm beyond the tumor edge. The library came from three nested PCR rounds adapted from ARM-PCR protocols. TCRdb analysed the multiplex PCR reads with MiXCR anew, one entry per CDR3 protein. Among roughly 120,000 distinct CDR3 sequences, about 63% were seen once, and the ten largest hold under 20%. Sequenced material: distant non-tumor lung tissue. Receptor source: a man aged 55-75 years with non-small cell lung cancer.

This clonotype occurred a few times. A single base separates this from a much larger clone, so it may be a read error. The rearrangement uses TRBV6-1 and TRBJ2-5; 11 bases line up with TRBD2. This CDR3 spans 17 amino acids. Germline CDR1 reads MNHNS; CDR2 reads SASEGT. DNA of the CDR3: TGTGCCAGCAGTGAAGCTCTAGCGGGGGGCCCCCAAGAGGCCCAGTACTTC. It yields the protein CASSEALAGGPQEAQYF.

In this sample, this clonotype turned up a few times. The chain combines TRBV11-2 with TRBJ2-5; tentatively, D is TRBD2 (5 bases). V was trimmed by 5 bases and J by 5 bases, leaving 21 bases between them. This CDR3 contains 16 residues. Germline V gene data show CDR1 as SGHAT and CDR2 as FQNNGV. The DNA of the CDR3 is TGTGCCAGCAGCCCCCATACTAGTGGGGTTGGGGAGACCCAGTACTTC. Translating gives CASSPHTSGVGETQYF.

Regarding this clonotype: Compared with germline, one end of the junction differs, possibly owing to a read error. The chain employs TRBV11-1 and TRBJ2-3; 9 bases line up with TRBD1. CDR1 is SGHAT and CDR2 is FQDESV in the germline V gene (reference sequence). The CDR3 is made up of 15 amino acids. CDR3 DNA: TGTGCCGGCGGCGCTACAGGGGGCGACACAGTTACGCAGTATTTT. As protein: CAGGATGGDTVTQYF.

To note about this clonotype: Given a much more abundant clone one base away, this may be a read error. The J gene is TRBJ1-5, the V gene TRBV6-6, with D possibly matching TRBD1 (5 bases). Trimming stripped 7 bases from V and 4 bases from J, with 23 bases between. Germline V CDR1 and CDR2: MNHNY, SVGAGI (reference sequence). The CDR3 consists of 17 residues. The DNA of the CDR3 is TGTGCCAGCACCGCCTCCTCTCATCGCGGGGGAAATCAGCCCCAGCATTTT. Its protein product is CASTASSHRGGNQPQHF.

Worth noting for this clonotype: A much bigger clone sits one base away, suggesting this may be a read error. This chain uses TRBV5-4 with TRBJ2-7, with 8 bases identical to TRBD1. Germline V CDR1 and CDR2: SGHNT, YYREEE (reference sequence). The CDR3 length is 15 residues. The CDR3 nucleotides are TGTGCCAACAGCAACTGGGACAGGACAACCTACGAGCAGTACTTC. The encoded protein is CANSNWDRTTYEQYF.

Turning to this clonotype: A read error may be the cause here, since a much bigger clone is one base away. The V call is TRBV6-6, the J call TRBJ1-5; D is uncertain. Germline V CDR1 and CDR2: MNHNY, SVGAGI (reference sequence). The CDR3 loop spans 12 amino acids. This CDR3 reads CASSPTNRPQHF. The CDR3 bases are TGTGCCAGCAGTCCGACCAATCGGCCCCAGCATTTT.

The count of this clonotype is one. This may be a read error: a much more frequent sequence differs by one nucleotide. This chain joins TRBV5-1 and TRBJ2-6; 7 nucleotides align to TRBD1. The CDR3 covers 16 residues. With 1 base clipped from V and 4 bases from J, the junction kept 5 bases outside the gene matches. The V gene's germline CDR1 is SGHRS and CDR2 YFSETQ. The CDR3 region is CASSLWGTVGANVLTF. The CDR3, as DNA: TGCGCCAGCAGCTTGTGGGGGACAGTCGGGGCCAACGTCCTGACTTTC.

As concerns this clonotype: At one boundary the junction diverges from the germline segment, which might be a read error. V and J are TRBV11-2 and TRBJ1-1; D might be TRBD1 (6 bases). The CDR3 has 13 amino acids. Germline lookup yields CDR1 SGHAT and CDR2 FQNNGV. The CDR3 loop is CANSLDTGLEAFF. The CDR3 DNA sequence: TGTGCCAACAGCTTGGATACAGGGTTAGAAGCTTTCTTT.

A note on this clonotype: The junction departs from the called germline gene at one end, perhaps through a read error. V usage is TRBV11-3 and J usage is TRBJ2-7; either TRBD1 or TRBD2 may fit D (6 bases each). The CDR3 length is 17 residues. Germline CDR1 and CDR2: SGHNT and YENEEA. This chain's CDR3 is CASSSHMIGGAINEQYF. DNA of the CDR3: TGTGCCAGTAGCTCCCACATGATCGGGGGCGCGATAAACGAGCAGTACTTC.

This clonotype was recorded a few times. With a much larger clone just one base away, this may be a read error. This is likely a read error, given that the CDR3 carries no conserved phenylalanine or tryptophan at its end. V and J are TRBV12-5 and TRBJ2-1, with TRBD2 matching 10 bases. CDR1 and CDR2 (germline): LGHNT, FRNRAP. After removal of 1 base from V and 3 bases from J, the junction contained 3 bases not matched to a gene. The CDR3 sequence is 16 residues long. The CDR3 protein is CASGLGSGGGYNEQFY. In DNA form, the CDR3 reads TGTGCTAGTGGTTTGGGGAGCGGGGGGGGCTACAATGAGCAGTTCTAC.

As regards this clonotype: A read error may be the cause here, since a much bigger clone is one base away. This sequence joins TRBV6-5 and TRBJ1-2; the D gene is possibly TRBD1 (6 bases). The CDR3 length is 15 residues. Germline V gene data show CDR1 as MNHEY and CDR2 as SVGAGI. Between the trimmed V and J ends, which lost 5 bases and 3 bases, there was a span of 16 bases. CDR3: CASSPWTEGYYGYTF. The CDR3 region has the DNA TGTGCCAGCAGTCCTTGGACAGAGGGCTACTATGGCTACACCTTC.

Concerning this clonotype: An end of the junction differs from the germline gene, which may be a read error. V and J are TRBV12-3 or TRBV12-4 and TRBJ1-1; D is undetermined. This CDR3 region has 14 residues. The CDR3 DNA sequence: TGTGCCAGCAGTTTATCATGGGTGAACATTGAAGCTTTCTTT. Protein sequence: CASSLSWVNIEAFF.

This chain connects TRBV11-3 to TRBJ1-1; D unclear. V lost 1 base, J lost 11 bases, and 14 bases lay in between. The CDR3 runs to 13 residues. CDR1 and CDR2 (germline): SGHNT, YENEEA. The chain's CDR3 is CASSLAGTAAAFF. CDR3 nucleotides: TGTGCCAGCAGCTTAGCAGGAACCGCTGCGGCTTTCTTT.

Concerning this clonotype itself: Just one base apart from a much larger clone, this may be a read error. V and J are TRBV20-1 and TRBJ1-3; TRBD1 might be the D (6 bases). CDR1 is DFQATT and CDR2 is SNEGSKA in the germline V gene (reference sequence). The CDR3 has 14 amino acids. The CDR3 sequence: CSASRDNSGSTIYF. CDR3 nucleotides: TGCAGTGCTAGTCGGGACAACTCTGGAAGCACCATATATTTT.

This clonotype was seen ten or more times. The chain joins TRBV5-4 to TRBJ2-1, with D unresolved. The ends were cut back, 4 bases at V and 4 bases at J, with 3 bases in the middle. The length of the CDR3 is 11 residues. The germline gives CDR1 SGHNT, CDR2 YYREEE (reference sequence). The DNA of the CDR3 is TGTGCCAGCAGCCATTACAATGAGCAGTTCTTC. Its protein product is CASSHYNEQFF.

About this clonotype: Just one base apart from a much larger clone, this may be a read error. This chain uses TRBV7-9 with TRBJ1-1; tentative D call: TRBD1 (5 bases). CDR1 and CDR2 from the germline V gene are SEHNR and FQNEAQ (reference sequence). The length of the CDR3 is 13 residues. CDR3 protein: CVSSLEGQGEAFF. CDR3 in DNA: TGTGTCAGCAGCTTAGAAGGGCAGGGAGAAGCTTTCTTT. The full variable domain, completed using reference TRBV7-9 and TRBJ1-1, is DTGVSQNPRHKITKRGQNVTFRCDPISEHNRLYWYRQTLGQGPEFLTYFQNEAQLEKSRLLSDRFSAERPKGSFSTLEIQRTEQGDSAMYLCVSSLEGQGEAFFGQGTRLTVV.

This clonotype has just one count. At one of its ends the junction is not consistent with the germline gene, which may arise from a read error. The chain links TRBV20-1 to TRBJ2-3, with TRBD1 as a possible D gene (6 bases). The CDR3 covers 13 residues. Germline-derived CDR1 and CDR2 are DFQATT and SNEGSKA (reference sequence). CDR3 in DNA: TGCAGTGCTACCCGGACGGAGACAGGTACGCAGTATTTT. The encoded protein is CSATRTETGTQYF.

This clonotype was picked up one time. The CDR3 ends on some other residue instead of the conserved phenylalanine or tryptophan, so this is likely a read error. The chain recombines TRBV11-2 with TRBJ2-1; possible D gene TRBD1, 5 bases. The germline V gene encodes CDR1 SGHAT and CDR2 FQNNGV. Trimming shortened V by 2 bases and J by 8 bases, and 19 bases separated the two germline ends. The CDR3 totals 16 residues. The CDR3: CASSLRGRAGFDEQFT. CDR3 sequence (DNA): TGTGCCAGCAGCTTAAGGGGCAGGGCAGGTTTCGATGAGCAGTTCACC.

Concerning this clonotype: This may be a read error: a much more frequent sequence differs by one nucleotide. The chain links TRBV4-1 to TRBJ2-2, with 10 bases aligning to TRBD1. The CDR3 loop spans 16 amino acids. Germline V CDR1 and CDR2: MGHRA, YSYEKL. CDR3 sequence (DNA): TGCGCCAGCAGCCAAGACGGGACAGGGGTCACCGGGGAGCTGTGTTTT. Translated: CASSQDGTGVTGELCF.

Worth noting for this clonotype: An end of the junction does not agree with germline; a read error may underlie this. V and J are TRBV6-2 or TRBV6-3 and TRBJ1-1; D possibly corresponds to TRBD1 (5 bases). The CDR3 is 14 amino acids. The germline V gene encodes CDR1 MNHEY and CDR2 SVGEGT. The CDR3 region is CANSPSRVRTEAFF. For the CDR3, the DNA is TGTGCCAACAGTCCAAGCAGGGTAAGGACTGAAGCTTTCTTT.

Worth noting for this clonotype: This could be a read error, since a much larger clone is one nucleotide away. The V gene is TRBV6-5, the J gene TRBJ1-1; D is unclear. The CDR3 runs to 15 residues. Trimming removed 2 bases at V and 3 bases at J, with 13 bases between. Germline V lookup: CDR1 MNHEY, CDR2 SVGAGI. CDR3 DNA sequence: TGTGCCAGCAGTTACGTGGGCCTTGGGGACACTGAAGCTTTCTTT. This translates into CASSYVGLGDTEAFF.

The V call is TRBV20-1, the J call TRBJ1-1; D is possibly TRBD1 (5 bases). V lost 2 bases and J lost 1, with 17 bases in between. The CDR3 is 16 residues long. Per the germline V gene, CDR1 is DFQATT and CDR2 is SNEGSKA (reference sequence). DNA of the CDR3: TGCAGTGCTAGACAACGCCCGGGACTCGGGAACACTGAAGCTTTCTTT. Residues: CSARQRPGLGNTEAFF.

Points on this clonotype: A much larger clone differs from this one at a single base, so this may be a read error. CDR3 nucleotide sequence: TGTGCCAACAGTCCTCATAGGGGGAGGGCCGAACGCACAGATACGCAGTATTTT. Protein: CANSPHRGRAERTDTQYF. The chain employs TRBV6-5 and TRBJ2-3, with D maybe TRBD2 (7 bases). The CDR3 sequence is 18 residues long. The V gene's germline CDR1 is MNHEY and CDR2 SVGAGI.

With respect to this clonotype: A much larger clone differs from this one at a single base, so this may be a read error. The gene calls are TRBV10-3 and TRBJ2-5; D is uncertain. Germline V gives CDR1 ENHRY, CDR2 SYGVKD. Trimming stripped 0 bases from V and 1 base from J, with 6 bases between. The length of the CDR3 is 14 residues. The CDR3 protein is CAISESILQETQYF. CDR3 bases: TGTGCCATCAGTGAGTCGATTCTCCAAGAGACCCAGTACTTC.

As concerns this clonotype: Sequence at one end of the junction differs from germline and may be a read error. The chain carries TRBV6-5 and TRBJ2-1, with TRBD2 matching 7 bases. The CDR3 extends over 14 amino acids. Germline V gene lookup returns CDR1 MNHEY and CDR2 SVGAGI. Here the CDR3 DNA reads TGTGCCAACAGTTACACGGGGGGTTACAATGAGCAGTTCTTC. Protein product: CANSYTGGYNEQFF.